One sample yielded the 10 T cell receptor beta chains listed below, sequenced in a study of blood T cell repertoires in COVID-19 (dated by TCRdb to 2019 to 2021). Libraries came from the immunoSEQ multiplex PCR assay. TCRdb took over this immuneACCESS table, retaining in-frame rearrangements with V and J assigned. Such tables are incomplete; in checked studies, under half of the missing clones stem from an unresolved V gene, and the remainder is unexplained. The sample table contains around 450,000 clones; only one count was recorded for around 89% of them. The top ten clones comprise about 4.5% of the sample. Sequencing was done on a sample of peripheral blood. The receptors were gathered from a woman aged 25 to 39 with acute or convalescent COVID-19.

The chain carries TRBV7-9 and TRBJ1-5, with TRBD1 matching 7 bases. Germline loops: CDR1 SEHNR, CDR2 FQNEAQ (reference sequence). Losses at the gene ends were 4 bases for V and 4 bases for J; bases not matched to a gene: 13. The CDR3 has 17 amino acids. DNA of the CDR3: TGTGCCAGCAGCTCCTTTACTTCCGGGACAGTTAATCAGCCCCAGCATTTT. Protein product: CASSSFTSGTVNQPQHF.

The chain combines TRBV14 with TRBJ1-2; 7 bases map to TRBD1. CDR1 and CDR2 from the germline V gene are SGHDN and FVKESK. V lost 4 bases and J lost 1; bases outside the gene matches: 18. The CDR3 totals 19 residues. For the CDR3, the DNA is TGTGCCAGCAGCCTTAGAAGGGGGCAGGGACACCGAGATAACTATGGCTACACCTTC. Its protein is CASSLRRGQGHRDNYGYTF.

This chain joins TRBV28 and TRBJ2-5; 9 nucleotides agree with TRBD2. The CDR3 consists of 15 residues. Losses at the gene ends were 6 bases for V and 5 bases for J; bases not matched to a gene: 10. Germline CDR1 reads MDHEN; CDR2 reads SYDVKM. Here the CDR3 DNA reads TGTGCCAGCAGGCCCCGGGGCGGGGGGGAGGAGACCCAGTACTTC. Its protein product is CASRPRGGGEETQYF. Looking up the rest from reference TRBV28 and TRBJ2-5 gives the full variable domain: DVKVTQSSRYLVKRTGEKVFLECVQDMDHENMFWYRQDPGLGLRLIYFSYDVKMKEKGDIPEGYSVSREKKERFSLILESASTNQTSMYLCASRPRGGGEETQYFGPGTRLLVL.

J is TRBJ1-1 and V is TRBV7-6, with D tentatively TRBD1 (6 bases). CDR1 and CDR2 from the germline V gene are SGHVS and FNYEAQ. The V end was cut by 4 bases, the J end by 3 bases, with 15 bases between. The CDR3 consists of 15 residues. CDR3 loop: CASSSGHQADTEAFF. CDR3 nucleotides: TGTGCCAGCAGCTCGGGACATCAGGCGGACACTGAAGCTTTCTTT.

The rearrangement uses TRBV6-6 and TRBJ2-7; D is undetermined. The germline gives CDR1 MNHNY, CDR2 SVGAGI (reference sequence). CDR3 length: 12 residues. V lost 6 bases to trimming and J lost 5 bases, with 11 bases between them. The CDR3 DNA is TGTGCCAGCAGAAGTATAAGCCACGAGCAGTACTTC. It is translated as CASRSISHEQYF.

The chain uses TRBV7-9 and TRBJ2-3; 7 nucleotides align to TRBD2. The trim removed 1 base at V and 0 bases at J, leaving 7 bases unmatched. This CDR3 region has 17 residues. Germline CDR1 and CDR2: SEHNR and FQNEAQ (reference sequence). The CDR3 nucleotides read TGTGCCAGCAGCTTAGACCGGGACTACGAGAGCACAGATACGCAGTATTTT. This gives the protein CASSLDRDYESTDTQYF.

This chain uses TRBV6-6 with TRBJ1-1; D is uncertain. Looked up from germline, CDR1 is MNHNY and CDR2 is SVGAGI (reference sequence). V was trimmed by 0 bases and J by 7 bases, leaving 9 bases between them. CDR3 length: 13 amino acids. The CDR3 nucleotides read TGTGCCAGCAGTTACTCTTCGGTGAATGAAGCTTTCTTT. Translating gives CASSYSSVNEAFF.

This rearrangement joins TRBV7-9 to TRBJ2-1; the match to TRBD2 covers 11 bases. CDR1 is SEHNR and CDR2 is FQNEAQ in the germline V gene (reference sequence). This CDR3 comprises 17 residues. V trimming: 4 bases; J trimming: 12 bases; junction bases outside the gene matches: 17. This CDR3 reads CASSSPFLAGGPVGQFF. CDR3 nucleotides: TGTGCCAGCAGCTCCCCCTTCTTAGCGGGGGGGCCAGTTGGGCAGTTCTTC.

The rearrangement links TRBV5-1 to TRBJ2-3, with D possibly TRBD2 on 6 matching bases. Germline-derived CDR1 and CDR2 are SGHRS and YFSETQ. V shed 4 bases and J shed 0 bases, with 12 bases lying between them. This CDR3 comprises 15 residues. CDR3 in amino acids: CASSTAGTSTDTQYF. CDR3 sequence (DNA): TGCGCCAGCAGCACGGCAGGGACTAGCACAGATACGCAGTATTTT.

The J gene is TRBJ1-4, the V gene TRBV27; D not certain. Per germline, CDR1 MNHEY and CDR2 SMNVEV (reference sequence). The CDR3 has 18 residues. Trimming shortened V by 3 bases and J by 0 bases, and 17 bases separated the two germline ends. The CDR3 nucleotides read TGTGCCAGCAGTTTTAGGAGGTCCAGAGGTGCAACTAATGAAAAACTGTTTTTT. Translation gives CASSFRRSRGATNEKLFF. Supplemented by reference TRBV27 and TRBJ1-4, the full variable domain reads EAQVTQNPRYLITVTGKKLTVTCSQNMNHEYMSWYRQDPGLGLRQIYYSMNVEVTDKGDVPEGYKVSRKEKRNFPLILESPSPNQTSLYFCASSFRRSRGATNEKLFFGSGTQLSVL.